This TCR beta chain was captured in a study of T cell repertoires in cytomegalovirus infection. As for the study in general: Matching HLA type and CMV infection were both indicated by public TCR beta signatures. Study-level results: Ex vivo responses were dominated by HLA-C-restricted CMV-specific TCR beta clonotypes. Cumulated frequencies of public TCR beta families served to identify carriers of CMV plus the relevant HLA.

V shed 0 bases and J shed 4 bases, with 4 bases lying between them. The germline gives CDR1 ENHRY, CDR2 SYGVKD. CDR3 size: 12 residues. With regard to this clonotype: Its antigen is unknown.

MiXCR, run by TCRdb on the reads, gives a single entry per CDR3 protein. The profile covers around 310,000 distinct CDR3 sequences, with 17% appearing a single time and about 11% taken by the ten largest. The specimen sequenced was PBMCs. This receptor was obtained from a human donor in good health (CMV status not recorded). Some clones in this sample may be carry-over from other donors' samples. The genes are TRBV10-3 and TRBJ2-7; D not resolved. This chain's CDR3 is CAISESGYEQYF. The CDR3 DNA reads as TGTGCCATCAGTGAGTCCGGTTACGAGCAGTACTTC.